The 25 T cell receptor beta chains in this list originate from one sample, sequenced in a study of Ad26.COV2.S vaccination and SARS-CoV-2 variants (dated by TCRdb to about 2021). Library prep was done by the immunoSEQ multiplex PCR assay. TCRdb took over this immuneACCESS table, retaining in-frame rearrangements with V and J assigned. Such tables are incomplete; in checked studies, under half of the missing clones stem from an unresolved V gene, and the remainder is unexplained. This sample is represented by about 410,000 clones; 92% of them were singletons. Over 1.5% of the sample belongs to the ten largest clones. In the paper's terms, the treatment or condition label means: 19 received Ad26.COV2.S at low or high dose, single or two shots; 5 received placebo; per-sample allocation not given. Repertoires of vaccine and placebo recipients were sequenced from samples collected on day 63 after the first injection.

The source was peripheral blood, collected in a trial of Ad26.COV2.S vaccine versus placebo. Every receptor here comes from a person aged 18-60 years who received the Ad26.COV2.S COVID-19 vaccine or a placebo.

The chain has TRBV7-9 and TRBJ1-2, with 8 bases that match TRBD1. Germline CDR1 SEHNR, CDR2 FQNEAQ (reference sequence). Trimming took 2 bases from V and 1 from J; bases not matched to a gene: 0. CDR3 length: 14 amino acids. CDR3 in amino acids: CASSLTGGNYGYTF. CDR3 in DNA: TGTGCCAGCAGCTTAACAGGGGGTAACTATGGCTACACCTTC.

The rearrangement joins TRBV5-5 to TRBJ1-4; 8 bases map to TRBD1. Germline assignment: CDR1 SGHKS and CDR2 YYEKEE (reference sequence). CDR3 length: 16 residues. J was trimmed by 5 bases and V by 4 bases; bases with no gene match: 10. The CDR3 DNA is TGTGCCAGCAGCCTACTGGACAGGGAGGCAAATGAAAAACTGTTTTTT. Translating it yields CASSLLDREANEKLFF.

The V and J genes are TRBV5-1 and TRBJ2-3, with TRBD1 as a possible D gene (5 bases). Germline values: CDR1 SGHRS, CDR2 YFSETQ. This CDR3 has 16 amino acids. V was cut by 4 bases and J by 0 bases, with 15 bases left in between. CDR3 loop: CASSAQQEISTDTQYF. DNA for the CDR3: TGCGCCAGCAGCGCCCAACAGGAAATTAGCACAGATACGCAGTATTTT.

V usage is TRBV10-2 and J usage is TRBJ2-3, with 7 bases aligning to TRBD2. CDR1 WSHSY and CDR2 SAAADI come from the germline V gene. The CDR3 is made up of 15 amino acids. Trimming at V came to 4 bases and at J to 1 base, leaving 5 bases not matched to a gene. CDR3 DNA sequence: TGCGCCAGCAGTGTCGGAGCGGGGCGCACAGATACGCAGTATTTT. It specifies CASSVGAGRTDTQYF.

The chain is built from TRBV2 and TRBJ2-3; maybe TRBD2 (7 bases). The CDR3 extends over 17 amino acids. V gave up 2 bases and J gave up 6 bases, with 21 bases separating them. Germline V CDR1 and CDR2: SNHLY, FYNNEI. In nucleotides, the CDR3 is TGTGCCAGCAGTGAAACCGCCCGGGGGGCCCTCAAGGATACGCAGTATTTT. This codes for CASSETARGALKDTQYF.

The chain is built from TRBV23-1 and TRBJ1-4; maybe TRBD1 (6 bases). TRBV23-1 is marked as an open reading frame, function uncertain. The V end lost 3 bases, the J end lost 5 bases, and 16 bases lay between the germline ends. This CDR3 has 16 amino acids. The CDR3 here is CASSQLGGGINEKLFF. The CDR3 DNA follows: TGCGCCAGCAGTCAGCTGGGAGGGGGAATAAATGAAAAACTGTTTTTT.

In its sample, this clone was seen a few times. J is TRBJ1-2 and V is TRBV6-5; 8 nucleotides match TRBD1. CDR3 length: 14 residues. The V and J ends lost 2 bases and 8 bases, in that order; junction bases with no gene match: 7. CDR1 is MNHEY and CDR2 is SVGAGI in the germline V gene. The CDR3 sequence is CASSYGGQGGGYTF. The CDR3 DNA sequence: TGTGCCAGCAGTTACGGTGGACAGGGTGGGGGCTACACCTTC.

This clone was recorded once. As DNA, the CDR3 is TGTGCCACCAGCAGAGATCCGCAGGGAACCTCTGGAAACACCATATATTTT. This codes for CATSRDPQGTSGNTIYF. The genes are TRBV15 and TRBJ1-3; D is perhaps TRBD1 (5 bases). The germline CDR1 and CDR2 sequences are LNHNV and YYDKDF (reference sequence). The CDR3 runs 17 residues. V lost 0 bases, J lost 0 bases, and 12 bases lay in between.

This chain uses TRBV20-1 with TRBJ2-5; D unclear. The CDR3 contains 9 residues. Germline V gene lookup returns CDR1 DFQATT and CDR2 SNEGSKA (reference sequence). The CDR3 nucleotides read TGCTCCCCTACCGGGTCCCAGTACTTC. The encoded protein is CSPTGSQYF.

This clone was picked up a small number of times. The V gene is TRBV7-9, the J gene TRBJ1-3; the D is unclear. V was trimmed by 1 base and J by 2 bases, leaving 3 bases between them. The V gene's germline CDR1 is SEHNR and CDR2 FQNEAQ (reference sequence). The CDR3 has 13 residues. The CDR3 loop reads CASSLVPGNTIYF. CDR3 nucleotide sequence: TGTGCCAGCAGCTTAGTCCCTGGAAACACCATATATTTT.

Ten or more counts support this clone. This chain joins TRBV29-1 and TRBJ1-1; D ambiguous. The V end was cut by 8 bases, the J end by 3 bases, with 13 bases between. Germline V CDR1 and CDR2: SQVTM, ANQGSEA. This CDR3 contains 12 residues. In DNA, the CDR3 is TGCAGCAGTTGGGTCTCGGACACTGAAGCTTTCTTT. Amino acids: CSSWVSDTEAFF.

This clone was observed a single time. V and J are TRBV7-2 and TRBJ2-3; D is possibly TRBD2 (6 bases). The V end lost 4 bases, the J end lost 4 bases, and 18 bases lay between the germline ends. CDR1 SGHTA and CDR2 FQGNSA come from the germline V gene. This CDR3 is built from 16 residues. As DNA, the CDR3 is TGTGCCAGCAGCTCAGACGGGACCCCGGGGGCAGATACGCAGTATTTT. It codes for CASSSDGTPGADTQYF.

The rearrangement joins TRBV11-2 to TRBJ2-7; D may be TRBD1 (5 bases). Germline V gives CDR1 SGHAT, CDR2 FQNNGV. V lost 5 bases to trimming and J lost 0 bases, with 11 bases between them. This CDR3 contains 14 residues. CDR3 DNA sequence: TGTGCCAGCAGCGAAGGCCAGGGCTCCTACGAGCAGTACTTC. It yields the protein CASSEGQGSYEQYF.

This clone came up a few times. V gene TRBV5-4 combines with J gene TRBJ1-3; D may be TRBD1 (6 bases). V was clipped by 2 bases and J by 3 bases, with 9 bases between them. CDR3 size: 14 residues. Germline V lookup: CDR1 SGHNT, CDR2 YYREEE (reference sequence). This CDR3 is CASSFRGLGNTIYF. In DNA form, the CDR3 reads TGTGCCAGCAGCTTCAGGGGCCTTGGAAACACCATATATTTT.

V is TRBV18 and J is TRBJ2-3; D perhaps matches TRBD1 (5 bases). This CDR3 region has 14 residues. CDR1 is KGHSH, CDR2 LQKENI, per germline. V lost 6 bases and J lost 6, with 16 bases in between. The CDR3 nucleotides are TGTGCCAGCTCCGCGACAGAGCTCACTGATACGCAGTATTTT. The encoded protein is CASSATELTDTQYF. The full variable domain, with the rest looked up from reference TRBV18 and TRBJ2-3, is NAGVMQNPRHLVRRRGQEARLRCSPMKGHSHVYWYRQLPEEGLKFMVYLQKENIIDESGMPKERFSAEFPKEGPSILRIQQVVRGDSAAYFCASSATELTDTQYFGPGTRLTVL.

The chain has TRBV14 and TRBJ1-2, with TRBD1 identical over 8 bases. Germline CDR1 and CDR2: SGHDN and FVKESK. This CDR3 region has 15 residues. V lost 1 base to trimming and J lost 8 bases; unmatched junction nucleotides: 9. In nucleotides, the CDR3 is TGTGCCAGCAGCCAAGCTCTCCGGACAGGGCTAGGCTACACCTTC. This gives the protein CASSQALRTGLGYTF.

This clone was detected once. V usage is TRBV19 and J usage is TRBJ2-5; a possible D gene is TRBD1 (7 bases). CDR1 is LNHDA, CDR2 SQIVND, per germline (reference sequence). The germline V and J ends were trimmed by 10 bases and 5 bases, with 23 bases remaining between them. The CDR3 has 15 amino acids. CDR3 amino acids: CATSQGGTGRETQYF. CDR3 bases: TGTGCCACCAGTCAGGGGGGCACAGGGCGGGAGACCCAGTACTTC.

This rearrangement joins TRBV5-6 to TRBJ2-7, with unresolved D. The CDR3 loop spans 12 amino acids. With 0 bases removed from V and 3 bases from J, the gap between germline ends came to 4 bases. CDR1 is SGHDT and CDR2 is YYEEEE in the germline V gene. CDR3 protein: CASSLGNYEQYF. CDR3 DNA: TGTGCCAGCAGCTTGGGAAACTACGAGCAGTACTTC.

The table lists this clone with a count of one. In DNA, the CDR3 is TGTGCCAGCAGCTTGGGACTAGCGGGCTACCAAGAGACCCAGTACTTC. It specifies CASSLGLAGYQETQYF. The chain couples TRBV5-6 to TRBJ2-5, with 10 bases matching TRBD2. This CDR3 region has 16 residues. V shed 0 bases and J 0 bases; nucleotides not matched to a gene: 2. Germline V lookup: CDR1 SGHDT, CDR2 YYEEEE.

The V call is TRBV7-8, the J call TRBJ2-7, with 7 bases identical to TRBD1. The CDR3 sequence is 16 residues long. With V trimmed by 5 bases and J by 0 bases, 10 bases remained unmatched. Germline CDR1 is SGHVS and CDR2 is FQNEAQ. Written as DNA, the CDR3 is TGTGCCAGCAGCGTCCCCTCGACAGGGAGCTCCTACGAGCAGTACTTC. Residues: CASSVPSTGSSYEQYF.

The gene calls are TRBV18 and TRBJ1-6; TRBD1 matches at 7 bases. Per germline, CDR1 KGHSH and CDR2 LQKENI. Trimming removed 0 bases from V and 4 bases from J; junction bases left unmatched: 3. CDR3 length equals 16 residues. CDR3 coding DNA: TGTGCCAGCTCACCACCGTGGGGACAGTATAATTCACCCCTCCACTTT. Translated: CASSPPWGQYNSPLHF.

The V gene is TRBV7-7, the J gene TRBJ2-7, with TRBD2 matching 7 bases. The CDR3 covers 15 residues. Germline V gene lookup returns CDR1 SSHAT and CDR2 FNYEAQ (reference sequence). Germline trimming cut 5 bases from V and 2 bases from J; bases unmatched to any gene: 9. DNA of the CDR3: TGTGCCAGCAGCCGTGGACTAGGCCCCACCTACGAGCAGTACTTC. Translation gives CASSRGLGPTYEQYF.

This sequence joins TRBV6-6 and TRBJ2-7; D gene unclear. V gave up 9 bases and J gave up 0 bases, with 9 bases separating them. CDR3 length: 12 residues. Germline values: CDR1 MNHNY, CDR2 SVGAGI (reference sequence). The CDR3 bases are TGTGCCAGTCAGTCCCTCTCCTACGAGCAGTACTTC. Translated: CASQSLSYEQYF.

V usage is TRBV19 and J usage is TRBJ2-1, with 8 bases matching TRBD2. J gave up 6 bases and V 3 bases, and 7 bases lay outside the gene matches. The germline V gene encodes CDR1 LNHDA and CDR2 SQIVND (reference sequence). This CDR3 contains 15 residues. The CDR3 nucleotides are TGTGCCAGTAGTATTTCGCGGGGGGTTTTCAATGAGCAGTTCTTC. Translated: CASSISRGVFNEQFF.

The chain joins TRBV19 to TRBJ2-7; D is perhaps TRBD1 or TRBD2 (5 bases each). This CDR3 spans 16 amino acids. V dropped 3 bases and J dropped 1 base, with 16 bases sitting between them. The germline V gene encodes CDR1 LNHDA and CDR2 SQIVND (reference sequence). Written as DNA, the CDR3 is TGTGCCAGTAGTATCGTTTCTGGGGGTAGGTCCTACGAGCAGTACTTC. This translates into CASSIVSGGRSYEQYF.